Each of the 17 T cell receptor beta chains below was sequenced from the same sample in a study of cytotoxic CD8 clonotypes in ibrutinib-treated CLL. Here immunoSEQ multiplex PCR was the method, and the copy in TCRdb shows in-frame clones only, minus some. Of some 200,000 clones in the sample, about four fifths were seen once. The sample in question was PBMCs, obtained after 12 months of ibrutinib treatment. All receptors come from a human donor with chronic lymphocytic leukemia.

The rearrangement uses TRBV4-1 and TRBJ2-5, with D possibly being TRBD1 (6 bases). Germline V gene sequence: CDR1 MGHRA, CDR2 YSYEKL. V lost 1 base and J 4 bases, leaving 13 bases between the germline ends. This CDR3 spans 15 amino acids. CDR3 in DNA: TGCGCCAGCAGCCAAGTGGGGACAATGGGAGAGACCCAGTACTTC. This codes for CASSQVGTMGETQYF.

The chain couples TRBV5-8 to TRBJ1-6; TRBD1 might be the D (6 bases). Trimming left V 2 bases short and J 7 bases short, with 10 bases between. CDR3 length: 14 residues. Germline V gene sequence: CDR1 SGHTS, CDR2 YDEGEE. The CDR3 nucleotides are TGTGCCAGCAGCTTCCGGACAGTAAATTCACCCCTCCACTTT. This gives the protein CASSFRTVNSPLHF. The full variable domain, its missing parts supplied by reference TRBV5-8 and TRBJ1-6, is EAGVTQSPTHLIKTRGQQATLRCSPISGHTSVYWYQQALGLGLQFLLWYDEGEERNRGNFPPRFSGRQFPNYSSELNVNALELEDSALYLCASSFRTVNSPLHFGNGTRLTVT.

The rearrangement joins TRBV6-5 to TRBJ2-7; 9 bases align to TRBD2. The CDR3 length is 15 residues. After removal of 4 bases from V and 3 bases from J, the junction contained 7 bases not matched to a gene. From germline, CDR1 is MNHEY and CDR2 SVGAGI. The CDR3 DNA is TGTGCCAGCAGTTCCGAGGCTAGCGGGAACTACGAGCAGTACTTC. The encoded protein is CASSSEASGNYEQYF.

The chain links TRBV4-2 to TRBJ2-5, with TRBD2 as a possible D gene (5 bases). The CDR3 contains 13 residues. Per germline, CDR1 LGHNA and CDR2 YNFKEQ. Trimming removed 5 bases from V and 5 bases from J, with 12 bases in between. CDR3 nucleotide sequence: TGTGCCAGCAGCGTCCGTGAGGGCGAGACCCAGTACTTC. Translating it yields CASSVREGETQYF.

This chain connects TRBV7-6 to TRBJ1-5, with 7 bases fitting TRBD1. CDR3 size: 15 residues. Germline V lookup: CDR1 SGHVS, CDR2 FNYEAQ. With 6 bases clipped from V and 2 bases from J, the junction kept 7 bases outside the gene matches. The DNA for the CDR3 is TGTGCCAGCAGTTCTTTCACAGGGGGCAATCAGCCCCAGCATTTT. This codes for CASSSFTGGNQPQHF.

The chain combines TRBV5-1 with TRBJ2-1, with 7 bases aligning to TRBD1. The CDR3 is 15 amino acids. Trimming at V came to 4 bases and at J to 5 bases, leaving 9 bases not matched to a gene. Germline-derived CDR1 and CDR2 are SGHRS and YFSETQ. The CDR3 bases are TGCGCCAGCAGCCGTCCCTCGACAGGGAACAATGAGCAGTTCTTC. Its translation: CASSRPSTGNNEQFF.

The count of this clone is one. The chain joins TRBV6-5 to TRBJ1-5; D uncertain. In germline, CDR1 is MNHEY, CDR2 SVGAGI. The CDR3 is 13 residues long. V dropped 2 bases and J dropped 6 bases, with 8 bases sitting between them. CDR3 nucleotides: TGTGCCAGCAGTTACAATCCACTTCAGCCCCAGCATTTT. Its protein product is CASSYNPLQPQHF.

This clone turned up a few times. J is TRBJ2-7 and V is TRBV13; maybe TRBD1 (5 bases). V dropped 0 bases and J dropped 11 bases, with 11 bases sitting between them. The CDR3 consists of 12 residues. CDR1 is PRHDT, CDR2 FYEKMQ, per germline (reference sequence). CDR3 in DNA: TGTGCCAGCAGCTTAGGCCTTGCGACAGAGTACTTC. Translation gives CASSLGLATEYF. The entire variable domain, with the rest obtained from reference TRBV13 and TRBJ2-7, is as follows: AAGVIQSPRHLIKEKRETATLKCYPIPRHDTVYWYQQGPGQDPQFLISFYEKMQSDKGSIPDRFSAQQFSDYHSELNMSSLELGDSALYFCASSLGLATEYFGPGTRLTVT.

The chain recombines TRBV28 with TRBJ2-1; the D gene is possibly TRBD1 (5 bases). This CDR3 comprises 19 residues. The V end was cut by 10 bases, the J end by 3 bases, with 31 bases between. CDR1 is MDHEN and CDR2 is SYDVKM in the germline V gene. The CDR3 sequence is CATLELGVGKLTDYNEQFF. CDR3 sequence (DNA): TGTGCCACCCTCGAGTTAGGGGTGGGGAAACTGACCGACTACAATGAGCAGTTCTTC.

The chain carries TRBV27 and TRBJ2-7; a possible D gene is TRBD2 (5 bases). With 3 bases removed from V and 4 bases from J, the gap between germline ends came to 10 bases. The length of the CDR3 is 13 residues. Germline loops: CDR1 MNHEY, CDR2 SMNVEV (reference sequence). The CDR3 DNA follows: TGTGCCAGCAGTTTTGGCAGGAGGTACGAGCAGTACTTC. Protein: CASSFGRRYEQYF.

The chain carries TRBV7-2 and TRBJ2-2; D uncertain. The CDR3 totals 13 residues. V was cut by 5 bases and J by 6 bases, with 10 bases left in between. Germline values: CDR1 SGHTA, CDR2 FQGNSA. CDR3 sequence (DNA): TGTGCCAGCAGCCCCCGGGCGTCCGGGGAGCTGTTTTTT. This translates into CASSPRASGELFF.

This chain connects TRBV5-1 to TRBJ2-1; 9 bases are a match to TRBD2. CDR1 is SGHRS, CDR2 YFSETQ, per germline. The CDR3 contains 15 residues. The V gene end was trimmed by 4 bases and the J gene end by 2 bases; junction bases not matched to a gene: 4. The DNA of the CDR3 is TGCGCCAGCAGCCGTAGGACTAGCGCCTACAATGAGCAGTTCTTC. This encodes CASSRRTSAYNEQFF.

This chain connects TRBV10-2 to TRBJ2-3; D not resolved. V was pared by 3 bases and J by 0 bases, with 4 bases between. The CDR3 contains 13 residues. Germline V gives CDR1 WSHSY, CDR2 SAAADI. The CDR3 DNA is TGCGCCAGCAGTGATGGGAGCACAGATACGCAGTATTTT. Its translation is CASSDGSTDTQYF.

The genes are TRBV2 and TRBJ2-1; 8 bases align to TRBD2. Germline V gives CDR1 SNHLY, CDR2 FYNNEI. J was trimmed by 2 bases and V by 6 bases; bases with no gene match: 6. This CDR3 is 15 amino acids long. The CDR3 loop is CASRNRGGPYNEQFF. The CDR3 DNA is TGTGCCAGCAGGAACCGGGGGGGTCCCTACAATGAGCAGTTCTTC.

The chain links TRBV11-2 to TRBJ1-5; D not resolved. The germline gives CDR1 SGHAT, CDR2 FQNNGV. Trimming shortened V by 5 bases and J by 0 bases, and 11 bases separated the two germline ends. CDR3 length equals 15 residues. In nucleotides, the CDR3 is TGTGCCAGCAGCCCCGGGGATTATAGCAATCAGCCCCAGCATTTT. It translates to CASSPGDYSNQPQHF. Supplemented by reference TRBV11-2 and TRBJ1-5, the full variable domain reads EAGVAQSPRYKIIEKRQSVAFWCNPISGHATLYWYQQILGQGPKLLIQFQNNGVVDDSQLPKDRFSAERLKGVDSTLKIQPAKLEDSAVYLCASSPGDYSNQPQHFGDGTRLSIL.

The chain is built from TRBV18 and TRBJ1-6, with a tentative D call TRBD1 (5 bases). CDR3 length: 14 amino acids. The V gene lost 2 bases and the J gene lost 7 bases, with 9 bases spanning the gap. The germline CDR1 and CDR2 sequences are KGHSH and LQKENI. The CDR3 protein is CASSPMGLNSPLHF. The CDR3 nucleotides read TGTGCCAGCTCACCAATGGGACTAAATTCACCCCTCCACTTT. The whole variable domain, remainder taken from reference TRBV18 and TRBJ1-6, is NAGVMQNPRHLVRRRGQEARLRCSPMKGHSHVYWYRQLPEEGLKFMVYLQKENIIDESGMPKERFSAEFPKEGPSILRIQQVVRGDSAAYFCASSPMGLNSPLHFGNGTRLTVT.

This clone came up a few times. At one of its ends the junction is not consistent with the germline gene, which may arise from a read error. The CDR3 spells CASNQPGGSALEQYF. The CDR3 DNA is TGCGCCAGCAACCAACCTGGGGGATCTGCGCTAGAGCAGTACTTC. The chain carries TRBV4-1 and TRBJ2-7, with D possibly being TRBD1 or TRBD2 (5 bases each). Germline V gene data show CDR1 as MGHRA and CDR2 as YSYEKL. The length of the CDR3 is 15 residues.